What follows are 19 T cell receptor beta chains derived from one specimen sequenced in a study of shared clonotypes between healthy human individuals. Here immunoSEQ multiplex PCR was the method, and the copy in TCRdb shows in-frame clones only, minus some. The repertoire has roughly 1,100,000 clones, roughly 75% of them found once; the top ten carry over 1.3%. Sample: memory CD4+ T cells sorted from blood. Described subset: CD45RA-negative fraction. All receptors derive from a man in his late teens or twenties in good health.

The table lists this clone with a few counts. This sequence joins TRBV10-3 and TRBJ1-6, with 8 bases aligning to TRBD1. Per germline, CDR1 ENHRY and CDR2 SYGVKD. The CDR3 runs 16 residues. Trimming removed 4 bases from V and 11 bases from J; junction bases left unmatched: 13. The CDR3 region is CAISGGTGGFQTPLHF. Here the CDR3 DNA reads TGTGCCATCAGTGGTGGGACAGGCGGGTTTCAGACACCCCTCCACTTT.

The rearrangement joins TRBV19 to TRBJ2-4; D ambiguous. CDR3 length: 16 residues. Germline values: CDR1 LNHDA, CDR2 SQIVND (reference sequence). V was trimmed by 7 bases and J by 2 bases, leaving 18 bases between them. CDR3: CASTHAELGPKNIQYF. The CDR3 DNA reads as TGTGCCAGTACCCACGCAGAGCTTGGGCCCAAAAACATTCAGTACTTC.

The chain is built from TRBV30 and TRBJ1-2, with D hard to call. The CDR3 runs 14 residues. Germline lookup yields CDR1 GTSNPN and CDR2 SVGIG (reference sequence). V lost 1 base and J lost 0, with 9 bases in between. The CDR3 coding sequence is TGTGCCTGGAGTGCAGGTATAACTAACTATGGCTACACCTTC. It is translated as CAWSAGITNYGYTF.

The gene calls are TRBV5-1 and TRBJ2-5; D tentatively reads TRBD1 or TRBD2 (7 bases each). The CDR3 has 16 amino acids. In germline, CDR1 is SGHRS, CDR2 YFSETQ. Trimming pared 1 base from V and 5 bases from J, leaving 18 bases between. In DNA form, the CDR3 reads TGCGCCAGCAGCTTGCCCCAGGGAGGGGGCGGGGAGACCCAGTACTTC. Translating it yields CASSLPQGGGGETQYF.

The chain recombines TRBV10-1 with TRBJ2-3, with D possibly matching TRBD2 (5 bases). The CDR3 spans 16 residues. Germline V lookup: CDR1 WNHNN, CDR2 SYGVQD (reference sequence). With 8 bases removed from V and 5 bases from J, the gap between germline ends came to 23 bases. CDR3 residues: CASQTSGKSRQDTQYF. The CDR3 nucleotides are TGCGCCAGCCAAACCTCGGGAAAAAGCCGTCAAGATACGCAGTATTTT.

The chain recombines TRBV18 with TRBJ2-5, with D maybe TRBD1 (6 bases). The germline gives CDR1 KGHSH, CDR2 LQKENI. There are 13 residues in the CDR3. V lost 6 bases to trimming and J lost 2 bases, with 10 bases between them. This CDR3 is CASSSQGQETQYF. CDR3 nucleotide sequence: TGTGCCAGCTCCTCACAGGGTCAAGAGACCCAGTACTTC.

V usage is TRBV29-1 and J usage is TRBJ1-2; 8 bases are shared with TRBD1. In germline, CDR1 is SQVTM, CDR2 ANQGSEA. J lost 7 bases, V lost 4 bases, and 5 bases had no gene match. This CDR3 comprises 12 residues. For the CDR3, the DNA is TGCAGCGTTGGGCAGGGGGCAGGTGGCTACACCTTC. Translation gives CSVGQGAGGYTF.

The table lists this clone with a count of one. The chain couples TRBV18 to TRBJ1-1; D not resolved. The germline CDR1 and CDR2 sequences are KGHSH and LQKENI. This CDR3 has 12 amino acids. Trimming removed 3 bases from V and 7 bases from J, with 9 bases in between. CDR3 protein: CASSPTLIEAFF. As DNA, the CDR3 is TGTGCCAGCTCACCGACTCTGATTGAAGCTTTCTTT.

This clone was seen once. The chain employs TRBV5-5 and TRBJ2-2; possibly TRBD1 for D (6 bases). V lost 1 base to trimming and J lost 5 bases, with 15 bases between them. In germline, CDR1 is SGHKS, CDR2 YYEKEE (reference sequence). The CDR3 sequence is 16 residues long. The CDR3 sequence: CASSLRQRGGTGELFF. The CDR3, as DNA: TGTGCCAGCAGCTTGCGCCAACGAGGGGGAACCGGGGAGCTGTTTTTT.

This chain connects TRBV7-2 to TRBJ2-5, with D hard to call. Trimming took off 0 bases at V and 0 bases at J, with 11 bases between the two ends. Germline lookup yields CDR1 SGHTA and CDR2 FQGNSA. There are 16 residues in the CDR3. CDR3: CASSLAPSPYQETQYF. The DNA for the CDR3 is TGTGCCAGCAGCTTAGCTCCGAGCCCTTACCAAGAGACCCAGTACTTC.

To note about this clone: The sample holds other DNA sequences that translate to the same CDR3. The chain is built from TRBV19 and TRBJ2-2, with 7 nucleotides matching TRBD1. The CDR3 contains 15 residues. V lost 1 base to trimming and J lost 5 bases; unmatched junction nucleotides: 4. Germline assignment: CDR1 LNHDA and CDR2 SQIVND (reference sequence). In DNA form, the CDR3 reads TGTGCCAGTAGTATAGGGGACAGAGATACCGGGGAGCTGTTTTTT. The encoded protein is CASSIGDRDTGELFF.

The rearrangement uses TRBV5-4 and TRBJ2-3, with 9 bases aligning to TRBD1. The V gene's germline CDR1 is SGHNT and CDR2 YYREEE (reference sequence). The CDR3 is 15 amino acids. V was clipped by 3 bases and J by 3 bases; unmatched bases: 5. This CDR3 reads CASSWGQGRTDTQYF. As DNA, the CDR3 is TGTGCCAGCAGCTGGGGACAGGGTAGGACAGATACGCAGTATTTT.

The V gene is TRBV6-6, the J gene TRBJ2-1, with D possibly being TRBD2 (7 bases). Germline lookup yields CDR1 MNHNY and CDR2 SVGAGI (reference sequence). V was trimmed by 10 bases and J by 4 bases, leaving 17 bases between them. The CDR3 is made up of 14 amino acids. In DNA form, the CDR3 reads TGTGCCACCCGGCGGGGGCCTAATTACAATGAGCAGTTCTTC. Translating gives CATRRGPNYNEQFF.

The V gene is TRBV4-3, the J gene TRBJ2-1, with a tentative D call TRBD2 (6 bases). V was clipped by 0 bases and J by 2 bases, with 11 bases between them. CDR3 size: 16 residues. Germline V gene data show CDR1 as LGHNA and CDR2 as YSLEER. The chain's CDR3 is CASSQDYAGPYNEQFF. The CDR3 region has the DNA TGCGCCAGCAGCCAAGACTACGCGGGACCCTACAATGAGCAGTTCTTC.

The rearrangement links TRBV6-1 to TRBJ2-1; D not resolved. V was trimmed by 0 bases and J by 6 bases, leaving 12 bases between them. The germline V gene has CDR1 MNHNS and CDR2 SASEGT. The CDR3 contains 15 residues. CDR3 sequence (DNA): TGTGCCAGCAGTGAAGCGCTGGGTCCTAGCAATGAGCAGTTCTTC. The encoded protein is CASSEALGPSNEQFF.

The CDR3 loop reads CASSETVGLGEKLFF. The CDR3 DNA reads TGTGCCAGCAGCGAGACAGTCGGCCTTGGGGAAAAACTGTTTTTT. The chain recombines TRBV2 with TRBJ1-4; TRBD1 is a possible D gene (5 bases). The germline V and J ends were trimmed by 6 bases and 8 bases, with 19 bases remaining between them. The germline gives CDR1 SNHLY, CDR2 FYNNEI. There are 15 residues in the CDR3. Full variable domain (rest looked up from reference TRBV2 and TRBJ1-4): EPEVTQTPSHQVTQMGQEVILRCVPISNHLYFYWYRQILGQKVEFLVSFYNNEISEKSEIFDDQFSVERPDGSNFTLKIRSTKLEDSAMYFCASSETVGLGEKLFFGSGTQLSVL.

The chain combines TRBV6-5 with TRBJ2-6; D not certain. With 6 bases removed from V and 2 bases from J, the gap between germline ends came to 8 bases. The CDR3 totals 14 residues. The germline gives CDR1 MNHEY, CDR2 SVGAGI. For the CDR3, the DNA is TGTGCCAGCAGGGTTTGGGCTGGGGCCAACGTCCTGACTTTC. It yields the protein CASRVWAGANVLTF.

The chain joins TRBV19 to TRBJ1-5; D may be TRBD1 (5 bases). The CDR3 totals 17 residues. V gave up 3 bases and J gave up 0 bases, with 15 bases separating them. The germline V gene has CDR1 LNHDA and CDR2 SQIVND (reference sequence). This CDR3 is CASSIGKGRYSNQPQHF. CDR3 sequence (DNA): TGTGCCAGTAGTATTGGAAAGGGGCGGTATAGCAATCAGCCCCAGCATTTT.

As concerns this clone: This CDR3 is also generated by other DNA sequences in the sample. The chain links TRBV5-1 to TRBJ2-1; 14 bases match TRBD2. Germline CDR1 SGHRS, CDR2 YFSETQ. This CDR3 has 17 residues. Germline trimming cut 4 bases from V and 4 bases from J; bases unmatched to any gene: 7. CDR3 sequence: CASSPGLAGVGYNEQFF. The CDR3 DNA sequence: TGCGCCAGCAGCCCGGGACTAGCGGGAGTGGGGTACAATGAGCAGTTCTTC.